The clone carrying this TCR beta chain was found a few times. Its target is not known. Measured with immunoSEQ multiplex PCR; TCRdb has only the in-frame clones, and not every one. Here the sample spans 160,000 or so clones, less than 90% being singletons. These data come from a study of lymphopenia after photon versus proton radiotherapy. Broader study findings: Proton therapy kept repertoires fairly stable, unlike photons, which gained effector/memory cells.

V lost 3 bases to trimming and J lost 2 bases, with 4 bases between them. Germline V CDR1 and CDR2: SGDLS, YYNGEE. The CDR3 length is 12 residues. This sequence joins TRBV9 and TRBJ2-3; no definite D call. Sequencing was performed on peripheral blood, taken from a patient treated with photon-based radiotherapy. The receptor was derived from a man between 50 and 59 years old with gastric cancer. Here the CDR3 reads CASSGHTDTQYF. As DNA, the CDR3 is TGTGCCAGCAGCGGGCACACAGATACGCAGTATTTT.